This T cell receptor (beta chain) emerged from a study of blood T cell repertoires in COVID-19 (dated by TCRdb to the early 2020s). Describing the broader study: Collaborator samples came from the United States, Italy and Spain and covered acute and convalescent phases of COVID-19. The prospective study material was composed of cDNA or gDNA derived from T cells, B-cell-depleted T cells, or PBMCs. The dataset comprised deeply sampled blood TCRbeta repertoires from subjects exposed to, actively infected with, or recovered from COVID-19. The repertoires were released in a freely available public database meant as a resource for research on the immune response to SARS-CoV-2. Samples were obtained from the ongoing ImmuneRACE study (first 160 participants) and from roughly 1,300 subjects provided by 6 global collaborators. Sample metadata almost always included a de-identified subject ID, COVID-19 status, age in years and sex. Where available, HLA class I and class II types were obtained from metadata supplied by the sample provider rather than from assay-based typing. What the research found in general, with its limitations: How much clinical and demographic metadata was included differed by source and by participant, and the metadata was provided uncurated.

The CDR3 starts with the cysteine, ends with the phenylalanine, and has 15 residues. The entry retains the CDR3 DNA only, 45 bases that are in frame from base 1. Germline trimming amounts to 3 bases on V and 3 bases on J, with 6 as the count of junction bases outside the gene matches. The germline V gene encodes CDR1 GTSNPN and CDR2 SVGIG (reference sequence). One collaborating source in Seattle enrolled patients while the patients were actively infected and followed the patients over time throughout the course of disease. Whole blood was collected in K2EDTA tubes by collaborating institutions according to the institutions' own protocols. For TCRbeta analysis, collaborator samples were shipped as frozen whole blood, as isolated PBMCs, or as DNA extracted from either sample type. TCRbeta CDR3 regions were amplified from genomic DNA by means of the immunoSEQ Assay, a bias-controlled multiplex PCR. In the original analysis: The number of nucleated cells in each sample was estimated from the amplification of reference gene primers within the assay. To quantify the absolute abundance of each unique TCRbeta CDR3 rearrangement, sequence reads were collapsed and filtered. For each sample, productive Simpson clonality was calculated by taking the square root of Simpson's diversity index across productive rearrangements. In its TCRdb copy, this immuneACCESS table keeps in-frame sequences only and misses some clones. Where compared with another copy, unresolved V genes explain less than half of these, and the others have no known cause. V, J and clone size reflect that table, while D and trimming were determined from the DNA. For this sample the table gives just under 350,000 clones, of which 88% were detected only once. The ten most abundant clones make up approximately 7.3% of the sample.

Of note for this clone: Its binding antigen is unknown. Base qualities were left out, and no much larger clone turns up one base away.

Sequencing used peripheral blood. This chain is built from TRBV30 and TRBJ1-3, and TRBD1 aligns with 9 junction nucleotides. This clonotype was sampled from a woman aged 70-85 years with COVID-19, enrolled during active disease. The CDR3 reads CAWRGQGTGGNTIYF. The DNA sequence is given as TGTGCCTGGAGGGGACAGGGTACGGGTGGAAACACCATATATTTT.